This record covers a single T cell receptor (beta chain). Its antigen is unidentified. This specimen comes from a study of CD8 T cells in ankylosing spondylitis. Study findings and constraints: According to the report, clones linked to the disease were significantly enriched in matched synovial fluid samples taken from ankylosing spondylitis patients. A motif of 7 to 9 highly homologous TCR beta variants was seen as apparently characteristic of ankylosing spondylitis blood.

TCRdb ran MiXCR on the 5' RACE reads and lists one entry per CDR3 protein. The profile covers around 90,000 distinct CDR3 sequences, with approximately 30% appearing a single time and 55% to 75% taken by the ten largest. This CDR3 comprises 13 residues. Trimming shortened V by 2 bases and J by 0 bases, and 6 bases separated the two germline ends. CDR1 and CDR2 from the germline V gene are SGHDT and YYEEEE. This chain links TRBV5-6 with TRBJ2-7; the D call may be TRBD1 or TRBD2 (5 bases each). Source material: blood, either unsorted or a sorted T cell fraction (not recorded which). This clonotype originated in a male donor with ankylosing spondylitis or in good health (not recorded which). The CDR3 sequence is CASSFGGSYEQYF. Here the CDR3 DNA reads TGTGCCAGCAGCTTTGGGGGCTCCTACGAGCAGTACTTC. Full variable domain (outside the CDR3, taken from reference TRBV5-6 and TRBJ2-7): DAGVTQSPTHLIKTRGQQVTLRCSPKSGHDTVSWYQQALGQGPQFIFQYYEEEERQRGNFPDRFSGHQFPNYSSELNVNALLLGDSALYLCASSFGGSYEQYFGPGTRLTVT.